This TCR beta chain was identified during a study of cytomegalovirus exposure and HLA in healthy donors. The primer mix had 60 Vbeta and 13 Jbeta primers. Assay: immunoSEQ multiplex PCR; the TCRdb copy retains only in-frame clones and omits some. There are around 99,000 clones in the sample; around 72% occur only once, and roughly 15% lies in the top ten. This clone was seen a handful of times. Sampled while nominally healthy, donors likely had unrecorded immune exposures. The sequence derives from a middle-aged woman in good health and CMV-seropositive. The specimen was PBMCs.

In nucleotides, the CDR3 is TGCGCCAGCAGCCAAGAAACAGGGTCGAATTCACCCCTCCACTTT. This gives the protein CASSQETGSNSPLHF. The chain recombines TRBV4-3 with TRBJ1-6, with a possible D match to TRBD1 (6 bases). Germline-derived CDR1 and CDR2 are LGHNA and YSLEER. The V and J ends lost 0 bases and 7 bases respectively, with 10 bases between them. This CDR3 has 15 amino acids.